The clone carrying this T cell receptor (beta chain) was detected many times. As yet, its antigen is unknown. This entry belongs to a study of T cells in Graves' hyperthyroidism and ophthalmopathy. General study results and limits: Within blood appeared most thyroid clonotypes that had expanded above 0.001.

This CDR3 contains 13 residues. From germline, CDR1 is DFQATT and CDR2 SNEGSKA (reference sequence). Trimming stripped 0 bases from V and 13 bases from J, with 18 bases between. Amplified regions were TCR beta CDR3 sequences from RNA transcripts. The HTBI set primed first-round TCR CDR3 RT-PCR. TCRdb ran MiXCR on the multiplex PCR reads and lists one entry per CDR3 protein. The sample shows some 620,000 distinct CDR3 sequences, 15% to 20% of them seen only once. The gene calls are TRBV20-1 and TRBJ2-5; unclear D gene. The source of this sequence is a woman in her thirties with Graves' hyperthyroidism. The source material was blood. The CDR3 bases are TGCAGTGCTAGAGATCGAACCCAGCCCTTTGCGTACTTC. Translation: CSARDRTQPFAYF.